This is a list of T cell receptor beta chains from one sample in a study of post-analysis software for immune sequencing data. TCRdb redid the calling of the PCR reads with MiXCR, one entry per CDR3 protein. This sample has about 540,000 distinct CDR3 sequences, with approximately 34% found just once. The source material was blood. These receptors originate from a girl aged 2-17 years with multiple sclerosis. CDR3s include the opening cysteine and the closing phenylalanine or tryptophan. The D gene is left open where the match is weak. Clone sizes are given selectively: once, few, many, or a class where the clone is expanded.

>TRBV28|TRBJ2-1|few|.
CASSPQTYNEQFF
TGTGCCAGCAGTCCCCAAACCTACAATGAGCAGTTCTTC
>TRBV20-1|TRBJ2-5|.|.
CSAGGVETQYF
TGCAGTGCTGGCGGGGTGGAGACCCAGTACTTC
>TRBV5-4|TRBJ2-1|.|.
CASSSGEGAYNEQFF
TGTGCCAGCAGCTCAGGGGAGGGGGCCTACAATGAGCAGTTCTTC
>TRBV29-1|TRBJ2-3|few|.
CSVFTSTDTQYF
TGCAGCGTATTCACGAGCACAGATACGCAGTATTTT
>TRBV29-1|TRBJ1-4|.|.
CSATTGEKLFF
TGCAGCGCGACCACGGGAGAAAAACTGTTTTTT
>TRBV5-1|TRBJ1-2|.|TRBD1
CASSPGQENYGYTF
TGCGCCAGCAGCCCGGGACAGGAGAACTATGGCTACACCTTC
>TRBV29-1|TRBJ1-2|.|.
CNVSSGGRYGYTF
TGCAACGTTTCTTCCGGGGGACGCTATGGCTACACCTTC
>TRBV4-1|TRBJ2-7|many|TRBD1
CASSLTGKPYEQYF
TGCGCCAGCAGCCTGACAGGGAAGCCCTACGAGCAGTACTTC
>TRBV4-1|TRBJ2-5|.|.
CASSQPGKNGEQYF
TGCGCCAGCAGCCAGCCGGGAAAAAACGGGGAGCAGTACTTC
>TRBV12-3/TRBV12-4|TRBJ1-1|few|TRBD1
CASILTGTDTEAFF
TGTGCCAGCATCCTGACAGGGACGGACACTGAAGCTTTCTTT
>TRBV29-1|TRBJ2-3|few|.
CSVVPLRARVTDTQYF
TGCAGCGTTGTCCCCCTGAGAGCGCGGGTCACAGATACGCAGTATTTT
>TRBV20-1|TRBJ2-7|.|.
CSALSESSYNEQYF
TGCAGTGCCCTCTCCGAGAGCTCCTACAATGAGCAGTACTTC
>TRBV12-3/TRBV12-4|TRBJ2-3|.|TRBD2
CASSLAGARTDTQYF
TGTGCCAGCAGTCTAGCGGGGGCCCGCACAGATACGCAGTATTTT
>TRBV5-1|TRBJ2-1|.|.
CASSSFDEQFF
TGCGCCAGCAGCTCGTTCGATGAGCAGTTCTTC
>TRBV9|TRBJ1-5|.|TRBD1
CASSGGQARQPQHF
TGTGCCAGCAGCGGAGGACAGGCCCGTCAGCCCCAGCATTTT
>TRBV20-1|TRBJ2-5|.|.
CSAGDSGGSETQYF
TGCAGTGCGGGGGACAGCGGGGGCTCGGAGACCCAGTACTTC
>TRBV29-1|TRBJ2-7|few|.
CSVVQRLRGEQYF
TGCAGCGTTGTCCAAAGGTTGAGGGGCGAGCAGTACTTC
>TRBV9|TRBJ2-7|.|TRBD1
CASSVSTGLHGQYF
TGTGCCAGCAGCGTCTCGACAGGGCTCCACGGGCAGTACTTC
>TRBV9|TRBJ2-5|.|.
CASSKEWSQETQYF
TGTGCCAGCAGCAAAGAGTGGTCTCAAGAGACCCAGTACTTC
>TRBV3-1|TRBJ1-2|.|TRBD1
CASSPIFRGTGGIQNYGYTF
TGTGCCAGCAGCCCTATATTTAGGGGGACAGGAGGAATCCAAAACTATGGCTACACCTTC
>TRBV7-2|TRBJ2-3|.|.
CASSLGVLATDTQYF
TGTGCCAGCAGTTTAGGAGTACTAGCAACAGATACGCAGTATTTT
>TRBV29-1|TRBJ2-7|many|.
CSVATDRPPYEQYF
TGCAGCGTCGCTACAGATAGACCCCCCTACGAGCAGTACTTC
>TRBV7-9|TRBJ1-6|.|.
CASSRYGDNSPLHF
TGTGCCAGCAGCCGCTATGGGGATAATTCACCCCTCCACTTT
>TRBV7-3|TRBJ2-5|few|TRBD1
CASSLYRGETQYF
TGTGCCAGCAGCTTATACAGGGGGGAGACCCAGTACTTC
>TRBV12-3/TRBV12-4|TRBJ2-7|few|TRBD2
CASSLMTSGSYEQYF
TGTGCCAGCAGTTTGATGACTAGCGGAAGCTACGAGCAGTACTTC
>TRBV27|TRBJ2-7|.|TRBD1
CASNHLQGQLYEQYF
TGTGCCAGCAATCACCTACAGGGGCAGCTGTACGAGCAGTACTTC
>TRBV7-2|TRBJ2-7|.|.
CASSLLRQAALGYEQYF
TGTGCCAGCAGCTTATTAAGACAGGCCGCGCTAGGGTACGAGCAGTACTTC
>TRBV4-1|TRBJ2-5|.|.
CASSQDYEETQYF
TGCGCCAGCAGCCAAGATTACGAAGAGACCCAGTACTTC
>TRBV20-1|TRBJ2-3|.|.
CSAKLAGRIDTQYF
TGCAGTGCTAAACTTGCAGGGCGGATAGATACGCAGTATTTT
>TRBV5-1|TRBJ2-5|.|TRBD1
CASSLTGDSETRYF
TGCGCCAGCAGCTTGACAGGGGATTCAGAGACCCGGTACTTC
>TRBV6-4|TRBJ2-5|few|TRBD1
CASSDSAETGYSEETQYF
TGTGCCAGCAGTGACTCGGCAGAGACAGGGTATTCGGAAGAGACCCAGTACTTC
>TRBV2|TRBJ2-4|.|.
CASSNRDLIAKNIQYF
TGTGCCAGCAGTAACAGGGACCTAATAGCCAAAAACATTCAGTACTTC
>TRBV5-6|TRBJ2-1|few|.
CASSLVFSGYFDEQFF
TGTGCCAGCAGCTTGGTTTTTTCAGGGTATTTTGATGAGCAGTTCTTC
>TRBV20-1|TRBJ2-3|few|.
CSAGFSETSTDTQYF
TGCAGTGCTGGATTTAGCGAAACTAGCACAGATACGCAGTATTTT
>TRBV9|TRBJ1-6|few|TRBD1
CASSDGGTGVSSPLHF
TGTGCCAGCAGTGATGGTGGGACAGGGGTTAGTTCACCCCTCCACTTT
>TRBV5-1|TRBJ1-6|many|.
CASSLEQGNSPLHF
TGCGCCAGCAGCTTGGAACAGGGCAATTCACCCCTCCACTTT
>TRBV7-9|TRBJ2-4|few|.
CASSSRGPQNIQYF
TGTGCCAGCAGCTCCCGAGGGCCCCAAAACATTCAGTACTTC
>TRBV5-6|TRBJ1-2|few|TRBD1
CASSLAYQGANKNYGYTF
TGTGCCAGCAGCTTGGCGTATCAGGGGGCGAATAAGAACTATGGCTACACCTTC
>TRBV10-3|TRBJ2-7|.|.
CAIRGRTVKEQYF
TGTGCCATCAGGGGCAGGACAGTCAAGGAGCAGTACTTC
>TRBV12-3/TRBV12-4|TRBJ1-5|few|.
CASSLGLGQPQHF
TGTGCCAGCAGTTTAGGGCTGGGGCAGCCCCAGCATTTT
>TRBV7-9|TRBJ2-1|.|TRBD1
CASSSGTGTHNEQFF
TGTGCCAGCAGCTCCGGGACAGGGACCCACAATGAGCAGTTCTTC
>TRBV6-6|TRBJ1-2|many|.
CASSEDDYGYTF
TGTGCCAGCAGTGAGGACGACTATGGCTACACCTTC
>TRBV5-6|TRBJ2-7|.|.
CASSSTGWEQYF
TGTGCCAGCAGCTCTACAGGGTGGGAGCAGTACTTC
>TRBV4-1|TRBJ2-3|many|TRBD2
CASSRTSGGAEDTQYF
TGCGCCAGCAGCCGCACTAGCGGGGGGGCTGAAGATACGCAGTATTTT
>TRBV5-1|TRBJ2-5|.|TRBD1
CASSRSRQGQETQYF
TGCGCCAGCAGCCGGAGTCGACAGGGCCAAGAGACCCAGTACTTC
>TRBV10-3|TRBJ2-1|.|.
CATQDLVDEQFF
TGTGCCACCCAGGACCTGGTAGATGAGCAGTTCTTC
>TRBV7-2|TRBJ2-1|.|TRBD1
CASSLRGQVTNEQFF
TGTGCCAGCAGCTTGAGGGGACAGGTGACCAATGAGCAGTTCTTC
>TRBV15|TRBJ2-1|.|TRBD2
CATSRDWAGGSSYNEQFF
TGTGCCACCAGCAGAGATTGGGCGGGGGGGAGCTCCTACAATGAGCAGTTCTTC
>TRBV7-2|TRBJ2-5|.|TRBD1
CASSLGLGQGGTQYF
TGTGCCAGCAGCTTAGGGTTGGGACAGGGAGGGACCCAGTACTTC
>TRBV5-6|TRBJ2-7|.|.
CASSFLRGLAYEQYF
TGTGCCAGCAGCTTTCTTAGGGGTTTGGCCTACGAGCAGTACTTC
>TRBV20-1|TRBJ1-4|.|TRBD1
CSVATGYNEKLFF
TGCAGTGTCGCGACAGGGTATAATGAAAAACTGTTTTTT
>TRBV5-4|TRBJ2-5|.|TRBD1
CASSYATGGRGETQYF
TGTGCCAGCAGCTATGCTACAGGGGGCCGTGGGGAGACCCAGTACTTC
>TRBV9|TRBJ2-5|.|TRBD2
CASSVYGGGGLETQYF
TGTGCCAGCAGCGTATACGGAGGCGGGGGGCTGGAGACCCAGTACTTC
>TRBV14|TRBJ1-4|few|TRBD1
CASSHPDRVANEKLFF
TGTGCCAGCAGCCACCCCGACAGGGTCGCTAATGAAAAACTGTTTTTT